These T cell receptor beta chains were read from a single sample in a study of long-term antiretroviral therapy in people with HIV. Clones were read by immunoSEQ multiplex PCR, and TCRdb kept only the in-frame ones, dropping some. The table lists around 23,000 clones, 81% of them singletons. Source: unsorted PBMCs, taken at the start of antiretroviral therapy, before treatment. All receptors come from a woman between 18 and 30 years old with HIV. Each CDR3 is given with its conserved first and last residue. The D gene is left open where the match is weak. Some rows have no size entry. The others give once, few or many, or a class for an expanded clone.

d_call: -; j_call: TRBJ1-1; v_call: TRBV4-3; clone_size: -; cdr3_nt: TGCGCCAGCAGCCAAGATTTCCGCACTGAAGCTTTCTTT; cdr3_aa: CASSQDFRTEAFF
d_call: -; j_call: TRBJ2-2; v_call: TRBV7-3; clone_size: -; cdr3_nt: TGTGCCAGCAGCGATGGACACGCCACCGGGGAGCTGTTTTTT; cdr3_aa: CASSDGHATGELFF
d_call: -; j_call: TRBJ1-3; v_call: TRBV9; clone_size: once; cdr3_nt: TGTGCCAGCAGCTCACTCCAGGGGTCAGGAAACACCATATATTTT; cdr3_aa: CASSSLQGSGNTIYF
d_call: -; j_call: TRBJ2-3; v_call: TRBV6-6; clone_size: once; cdr3_nt: TGTGCCAGCAGCACCCCAAGGGGGGTCGCAGATACGCAGTATTTT; cdr3_aa: CASSTPRGVADTQYF
d_call: -; j_call: TRBJ1-4; v_call: TRBV11-2; clone_size: -; cdr3_nt: TGTGCCAGCAGCGCCAGAACTAATGAAAAACTGTTTTTT; cdr3_aa: CASSARTNEKLFF
d_call: -; j_call: TRBJ1-1; v_call: TRBV2; clone_size: -; cdr3_nt: TGTGCCAGCAGTGAGGGGGGGAACACTGAAGCTTTCTTT; cdr3_aa: CASSEGGNTEAFF
d_call: -; j_call: TRBJ1-1; v_call: TRBV7-2; clone_size: -; cdr3_nt: TGTGCCAGCAGCGGGAGGGTGGGACGAGAGGCTGAAGCTTTCTTT; cdr3_aa: CASSGRVGREAEAFF
d_call: -; j_call: TRBJ2-3; v_call: TRBV5-1; clone_size: -; cdr3_nt: TGCGCCAGCAGCTCCGTGCCCACAGATACGCAGTATTTT; cdr3_aa: CASSSVPTDTQYF
d_call: -; j_call: TRBJ1-2; v_call: TRBV19; clone_size: few; cdr3_nt: TGTGCCAGTAGAGACAGTTTAGACGGCTACACCTTC; cdr3_aa: CASRDSLDGYTF
d_call: TRBD1; j_call: TRBJ1-2; v_call: TRBV5-1; clone_size: -; cdr3_nt: TGCGCCAGCAAACCCGGGACAGGGGAATCTGGCTACACCTTC; cdr3_aa: CASKPGTGESGYTF
d_call: -; j_call: TRBJ1-1; v_call: TRBV7-6; clone_size: -; cdr3_nt: TGTGCCAGCAGCTTAGAGGCAGTTAACACTGAAGCTTTCTTT; cdr3_aa: CASSLEAVNTEAFF
d_call: -; j_call: TRBJ2-6; v_call: TRBV5-1; clone_size: -; cdr3_nt: TGCGCCAGCATTGAGGGGCCGTCTGGGGCCAACGTCCTGACTTTC; cdr3_aa: CASIEGPSGANVLTF
d_call: TRBD2; j_call: TRBJ2-1; v_call: TRBV11-2; clone_size: -; cdr3_nt: TGTGCCAGCAGTATAACTAGCGGGAGGGCCCATGAGCAGTTCTTC; cdr3_aa: CASSITSGRAHEQFF
d_call: -; j_call: TRBJ2-7; v_call: TRBV27; clone_size: -; cdr3_nt: TGTGCCAGCAGTTCCGCAGGGGCCTACGAGCAGTACTTC; cdr3_aa: CASSSAGAYEQYF
d_call: TRBD1; j_call: TRBJ1-2; v_call: TRBV6-5; clone_size: -; cdr3_nt: TGTGCCAGCAGTTTGACAGGGGGCAGCTATGGCTACACCTTC; cdr3_aa: CASSLTGGSYGYTF
d_call: -; j_call: TRBJ2-3; v_call: TRBV9; clone_size: -; cdr3_nt: TGTGCCAGCAGCGTAGGAATAGGGGGGTCCTATAGAGATACGCAGTATTTT; cdr3_aa: CASSVGIGGSYRDTQYF
d_call: -; j_call: TRBJ1-2; v_call: TRBV19; clone_size: few; cdr3_nt: TGTGCCAGTAGTATTTTATCTAGAGGAGGTAACTATGGCTACACCTTC; cdr3_aa: CASSILSRGGNYGYTF
d_call: -; j_call: TRBJ2-7; v_call: TRBV10-1; clone_size: -; cdr3_nt: TGCGGTAAACGAGGGAGAACCTACGAGCAGTACTTC; cdr3_aa: CGKRGRTYEQYF
d_call: -; j_call: TRBJ1-3; v_call: TRBV28; clone_size: -; cdr3_nt: TGTGCCAGCAGACCTCTGGGGGCTCCTAGCTCTGGAAACACCATATATTTT; cdr3_aa: CASRPLGAPSSGNTIYF
d_call: TRBD1; j_call: TRBJ2-5; v_call: TRBV5-6; clone_size: -; cdr3_nt: TGTGCCAGCAGTACGTCCCACAGGGGAAAAGAGACCCAGTACTTC; cdr3_aa: CASSTSHRGKETQYF
d_call: -; j_call: TRBJ2-1; v_call: TRBV7-9; clone_size: few; cdr3_nt: TGTGCCAGCAGCCTCCCCACCACTAGTGAGCAGTTCTTC; cdr3_aa: CASSLPTTSEQFF
d_call: -; j_call: TRBJ1-2; v_call: TRBV4-2; clone_size: -; cdr3_nt: TGTGCCAGCAGCCGGGACCCGGGACGGCCTAACTATGGCTACACCTTC; cdr3_aa: CASSRDPGRPNYGYTF
d_call: -; j_call: TRBJ2-3; v_call: TRBV7-3; clone_size: -; cdr3_nt: TGTGCCAGCAGCTTAAGAGCCTCTAGCACAGATACGCAGTATTTT; cdr3_aa: CASSLRASSTDTQYF
d_call: -; j_call: TRBJ2-7; v_call: TRBV7-9; clone_size: -; cdr3_nt: TGTGCCAGCAGCCCGCCGGGCGACTACGAGCAGTACTTC; cdr3_aa: CASSPPGDYEQYF
d_call: TRBD2; j_call: TRBJ2-3; v_call: TRBV5-6; clone_size: -; cdr3_nt: TGTGCCAGTGGCGGTAGCGGGGGGGACACAGATACGCAGTATTTT; cdr3_aa: CASGGSGGDTDTQYF
d_call: TRBD1; j_call: TRBJ2-6; v_call: TRBV11-1; clone_size: -; cdr3_nt: TGTGCCAGCAGCTTGATGAGACAGGGCCACTCTGGGGCCAACGTCCTGACTTTC; cdr3_aa: CASSLMRQGHSGANVLTF
d_call: -; j_call: TRBJ1-1; v_call: TRBV9; clone_size: -; cdr3_nt: TGTGCCAGCAGCGTAGAATGGGGCACTGAAGCTTTCTTT; cdr3_aa: CASSVEWGTEAFF
d_call: TRBD2; j_call: TRBJ2-2; v_call: TRBV7-3; clone_size: -; cdr3_nt: TGTGCCAGCAGCGCCACTAGCGGGAGGGCCTTGGGACCCGGGGAGCTGTTTTTT; cdr3_aa: CASSATSGRALGPGELFF
d_call: -; j_call: TRBJ1-1; v_call: TRBV7-9; clone_size: -; cdr3_nt: TGTGCCTGCATCGATGCGGGACGCTACACTGAAGCTTTCTTT; cdr3_aa: CACIDAGRYTEAFF
d_call: -; j_call: TRBJ1-2; v_call: TRBV20-1; clone_size: -; cdr3_nt: TGCAGTGCTAGACGGGGGGTGAGCTACACCTTC; cdr3_aa: CSARRGVSYTF
d_call: -; j_call: TRBJ1-2; v_call: TRBV7-2; clone_size: -; cdr3_nt: TGTGCCAGCAGCCGGACCGGGACCTATGGCTACACCTTC; cdr3_aa: CASSRTGTYGYTF
d_call: -; j_call: TRBJ1-1; v_call: TRBV4-3; clone_size: -; cdr3_nt: TGCGCCAGCAGCCAAGGTACAGGGTACACTGAAGCTTTCTTT; cdr3_aa: CASSQGTGYTEAFF
d_call: TRBD1; j_call: TRBJ2-7; v_call: TRBV28; clone_size: -; cdr3_nt: TGTGCCAGCAGTACCCGGACAGGGCGGGCCTCCTACGAGCAGTACTTC; cdr3_aa: CASSTRTGRASYEQYF
d_call: -; j_call: TRBJ1-4; v_call: TRBV14; clone_size: -; cdr3_nt: TGTGCCAGCAGCCCCCGACAGTTTGGCGAAAAACTGTTTTTT; cdr3_aa: CASSPRQFGEKLFF
d_call: -; j_call: TRBJ1-5; v_call: TRBV5-5; clone_size: -; cdr3_nt: TGTGCCAGCAGCTTGGTGGGGGACCAGCCCCAGCATTTT; cdr3_aa: CASSLVGDQPQHF
d_call: -; j_call: TRBJ2-5; v_call: TRBV6-5; clone_size: -; cdr3_nt: TGTGCCAGCAGTCCCTGGAGGGGGGAAAAAGAGACCCAGTACTTC; cdr3_aa: CASSPWRGEKETQYF
d_call: -; j_call: TRBJ1-5; v_call: TRBV28; clone_size: -; cdr3_nt: TGTGCCAGCAGTATCGGGGGTGGCAATCAGCCCCAGCATTTT; cdr3_aa: CASSIGGGNQPQHF